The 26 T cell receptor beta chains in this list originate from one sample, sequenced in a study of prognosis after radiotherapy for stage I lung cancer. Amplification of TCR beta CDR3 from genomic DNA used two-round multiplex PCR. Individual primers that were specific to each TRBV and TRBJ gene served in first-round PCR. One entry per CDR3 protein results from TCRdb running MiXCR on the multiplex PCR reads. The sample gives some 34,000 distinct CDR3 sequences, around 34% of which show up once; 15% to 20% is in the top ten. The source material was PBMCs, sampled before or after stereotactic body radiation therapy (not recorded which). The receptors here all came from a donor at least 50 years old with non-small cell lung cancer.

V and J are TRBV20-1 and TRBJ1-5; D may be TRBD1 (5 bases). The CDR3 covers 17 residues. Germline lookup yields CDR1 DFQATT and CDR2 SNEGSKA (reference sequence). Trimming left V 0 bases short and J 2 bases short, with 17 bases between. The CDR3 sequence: CSARDGAGVMGNQPQHF. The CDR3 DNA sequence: TGCAGTGCTAGAGATGGGGCAGGAGTTATGGGCAATCAGCCCCAGCATTTT.

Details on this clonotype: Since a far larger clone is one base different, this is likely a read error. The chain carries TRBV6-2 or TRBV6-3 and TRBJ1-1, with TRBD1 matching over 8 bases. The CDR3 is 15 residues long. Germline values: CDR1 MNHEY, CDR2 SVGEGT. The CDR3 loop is CASSYGYRGNNEAFF. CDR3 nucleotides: TGTGCCAGCAGTTACGGTTACAGGGGGAACAATGAAGCTTTCTTT.

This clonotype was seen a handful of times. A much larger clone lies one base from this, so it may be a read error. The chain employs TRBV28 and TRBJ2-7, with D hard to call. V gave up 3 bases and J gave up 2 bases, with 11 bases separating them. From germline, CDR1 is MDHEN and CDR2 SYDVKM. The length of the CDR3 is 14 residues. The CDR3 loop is CASSFGRRTYEQYF. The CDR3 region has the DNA TGTGCCAGCAGTTTCGGCAGGAGAACCTACGAGCAGTACTTC.

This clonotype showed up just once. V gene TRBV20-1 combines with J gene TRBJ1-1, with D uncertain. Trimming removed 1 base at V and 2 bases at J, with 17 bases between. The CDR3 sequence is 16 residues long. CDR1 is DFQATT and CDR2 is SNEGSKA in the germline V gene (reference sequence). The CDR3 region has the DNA TGCAGTGCTAGAGTCAGGAACACGAACTCTAACACTGAAGCTTTCTTT. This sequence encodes CSARVRNTNSNTEAFF.

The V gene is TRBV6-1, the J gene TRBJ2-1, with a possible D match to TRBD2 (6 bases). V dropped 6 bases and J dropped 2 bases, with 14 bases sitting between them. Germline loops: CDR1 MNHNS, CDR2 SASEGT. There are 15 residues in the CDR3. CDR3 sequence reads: CASRDLGSTYNEQFF. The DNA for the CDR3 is TGTGCCAGCAGAGACCTCGGGAGCACCTACAATGAGCAGTTCTTC.

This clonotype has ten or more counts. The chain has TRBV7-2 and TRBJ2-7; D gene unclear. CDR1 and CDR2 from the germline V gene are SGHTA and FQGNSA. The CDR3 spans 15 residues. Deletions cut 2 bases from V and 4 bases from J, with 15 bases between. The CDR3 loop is CASSLSGLLGYEQYF. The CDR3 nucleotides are TGTGCCAGCAGCTTATCTGGTTTGCTAGGATACGAGCAGTACTTC. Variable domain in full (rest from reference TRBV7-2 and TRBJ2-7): GAGVSQSPSNKVTEKGKDVELRCDPISGHTALYWYRQSLGQGLEFLIYFQGNSAPDKSGLPSDRFSAERTGGSVSTLTIQRTQQEDSAVYLCASSLSGLLGYEQYFGPGTRLTVT.

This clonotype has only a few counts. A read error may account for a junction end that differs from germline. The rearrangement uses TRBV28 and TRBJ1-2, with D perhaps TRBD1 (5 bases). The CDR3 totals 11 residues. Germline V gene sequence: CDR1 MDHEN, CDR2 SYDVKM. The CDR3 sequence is CASSLGTPSAF. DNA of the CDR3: TGTGCCAGCAGTTTAGGGACCCCTAGCGCCTTC.

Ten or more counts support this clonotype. CDR3 sequence (DNA): TGTGCCAGCAAGACAGGCCAATTGAACACTGAAGCTTTCTTT. Translating it yields CASKTGQLNTEAFF. The J gene is TRBJ1-1, the V gene TRBV6-2 or TRBV6-3; possibly TRBD1 for D (6 bases). In germline, CDR1 is MNHEY, CDR2 SVGEGT. V was clipped by 7 bases and J by 0 bases, with 12 bases between them. The CDR3 runs 14 residues.

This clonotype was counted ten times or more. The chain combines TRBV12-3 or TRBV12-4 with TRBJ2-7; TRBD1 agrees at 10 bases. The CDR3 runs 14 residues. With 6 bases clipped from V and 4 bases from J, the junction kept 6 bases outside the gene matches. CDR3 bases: TGTGCCAGCAGCCTTAGACAGGGGGCTTACGAGCAGTACTTC. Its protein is CASSLRQGAYEQYF.

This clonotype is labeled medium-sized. This chain's CDR3 is CSASGRYEQYF. DNA for the CDR3: TGCAGTGCTAGTGGCAGGTACGAGCAGTACTTC. The chain links TRBV20-1 to TRBJ2-7; D not resolved. Germline V gives CDR1 DFQATT, CDR2 SNEGSKA (reference sequence). This CDR3 comprises 11 residues. Trimming removed 3 bases from V and 4 bases from J, with 7 bases in between.

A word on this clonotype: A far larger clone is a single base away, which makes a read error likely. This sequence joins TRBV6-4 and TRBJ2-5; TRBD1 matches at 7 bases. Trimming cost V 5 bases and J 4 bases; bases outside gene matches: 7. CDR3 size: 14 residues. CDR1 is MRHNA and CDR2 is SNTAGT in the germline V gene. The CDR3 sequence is CASSFTQGPETQYF. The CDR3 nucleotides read TGTGCCAGCAGTTTCACACAGGGGCCAGAGACCCAGTACTTC.

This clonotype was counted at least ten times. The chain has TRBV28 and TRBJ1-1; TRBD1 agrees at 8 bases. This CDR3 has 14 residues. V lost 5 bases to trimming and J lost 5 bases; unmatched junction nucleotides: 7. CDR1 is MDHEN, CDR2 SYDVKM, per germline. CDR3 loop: CASSHQGARTEAFF. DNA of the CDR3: TGTGCCAGCAGTCATCAGGGGGCTAGGACTGAAGCTTTCTTT. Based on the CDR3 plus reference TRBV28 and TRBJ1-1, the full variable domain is DVKVTQSSRYLVKRTGEKVFLECVQDMDHENMFWYRQDPGLGLRLIYFSYDVKMKEKGDIPEGYSVSREKKERFSLILESASTNQTSMYLCASSHQGARTEAFFGQGTRLTVV.

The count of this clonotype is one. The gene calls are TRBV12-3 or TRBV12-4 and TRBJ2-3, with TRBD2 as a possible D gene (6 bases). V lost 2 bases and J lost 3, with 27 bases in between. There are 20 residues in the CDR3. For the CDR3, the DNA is TGTGCCAGCAGTTTACGACGGCTGGTTGTTTGGACTAATCCTACAGATACGCAGTATTTT. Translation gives CASSLRRLVVWTNPTDTQYF.

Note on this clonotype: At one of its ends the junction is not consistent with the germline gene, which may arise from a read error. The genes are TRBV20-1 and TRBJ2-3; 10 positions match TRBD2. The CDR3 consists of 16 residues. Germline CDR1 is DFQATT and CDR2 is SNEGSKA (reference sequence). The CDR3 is CSASVLAGYSTATQYF. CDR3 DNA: TGCAGTGCCAGCGTACTAGCGGGGTATAGCACAGCTACGCAGTATTTT.

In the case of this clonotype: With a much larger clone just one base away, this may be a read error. CDR3 sequence (DNA): TGTGCCAGCAGCATTGTGACAGATACGCAGTATTTT. Amino acids: CASSIVTDTQYF. The chain recombines TRBV11-3 with TRBJ2-3; unclear D gene. Germline-derived CDR1 and CDR2 are SGHNT and YENEEA. This CDR3 spans 12 amino acids. V dropped 5 bases and J dropped 3 bases, with 6 bases sitting between them.

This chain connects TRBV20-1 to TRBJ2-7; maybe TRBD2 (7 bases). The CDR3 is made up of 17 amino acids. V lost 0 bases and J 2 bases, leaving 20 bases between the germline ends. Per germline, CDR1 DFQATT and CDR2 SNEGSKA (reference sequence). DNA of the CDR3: TGCAGTGCTAGAGATCTTCTAGTGCGAGGGGGGGCCTACGAGCAGTACTTC. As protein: CSARDLLVRGGAYEQYF.

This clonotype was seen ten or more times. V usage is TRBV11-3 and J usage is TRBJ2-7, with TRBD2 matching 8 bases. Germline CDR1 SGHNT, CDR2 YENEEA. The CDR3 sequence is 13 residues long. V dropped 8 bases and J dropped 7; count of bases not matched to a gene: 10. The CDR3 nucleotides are TGTGCCAGCGGTCGGGAGGGCCTATGGGAGCAGTACTTC. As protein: CASGREGLWEQYF.

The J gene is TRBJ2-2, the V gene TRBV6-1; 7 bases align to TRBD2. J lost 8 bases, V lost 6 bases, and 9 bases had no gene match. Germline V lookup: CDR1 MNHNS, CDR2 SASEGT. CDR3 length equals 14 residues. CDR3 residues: CASRRAGRGGELFF. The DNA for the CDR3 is TGTGCCAGCAGGCGAGCGGGGCGCGGAGGGGAGCTGTTTTTT.

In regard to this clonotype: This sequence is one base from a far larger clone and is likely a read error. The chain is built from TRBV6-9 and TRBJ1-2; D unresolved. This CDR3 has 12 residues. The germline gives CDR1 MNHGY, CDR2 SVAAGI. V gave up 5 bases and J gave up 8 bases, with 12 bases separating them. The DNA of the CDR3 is TGTGCCAGCAGTACCCTTCCGTTCGGCTACACCTTC. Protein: CASSTLPFGYTF.

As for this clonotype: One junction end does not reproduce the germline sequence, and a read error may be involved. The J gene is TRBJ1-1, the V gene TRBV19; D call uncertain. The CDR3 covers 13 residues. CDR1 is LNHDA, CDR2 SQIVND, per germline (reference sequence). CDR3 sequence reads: CANSSNSGTEAFF. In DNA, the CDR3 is TGTGCCAATAGTTCCAACAGTGGCACTGAAGCTTTCTTT.

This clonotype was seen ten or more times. The DNA of the CDR3 is TGTGCCAGCACCCGGGCCCCATGGGGGGGCAGCTCCTACGAGCAGTACTTC. This encodes CASTRAPWGGSSYEQYF. The chain joins TRBV5-5 to TRBJ2-7; a weak D match, TRBD2 (7 bases). The V and J ends lost 6 bases and 0 bases respectively, with 22 bases between them. The CDR3 length is 17 residues. Germline V CDR1 and CDR2: SGHKS, YYEKEE (reference sequence).

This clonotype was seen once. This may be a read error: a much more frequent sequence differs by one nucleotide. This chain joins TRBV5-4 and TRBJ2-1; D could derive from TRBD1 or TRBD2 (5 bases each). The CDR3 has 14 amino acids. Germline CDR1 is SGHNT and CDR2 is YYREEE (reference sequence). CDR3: CVSSLRATGNEQFF. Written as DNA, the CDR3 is TGTGTCAGCAGCTTGAGGGCCACAGGAAATGAGCAGTTCTTC.

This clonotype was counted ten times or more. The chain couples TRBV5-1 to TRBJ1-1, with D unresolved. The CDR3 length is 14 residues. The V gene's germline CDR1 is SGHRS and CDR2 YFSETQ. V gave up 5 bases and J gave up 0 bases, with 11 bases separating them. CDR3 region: CASRAVDLNTEAFF. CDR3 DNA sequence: TGCGCCAGCAGGGCCGTAGATCTGAACACTGAAGCTTTCTTT.

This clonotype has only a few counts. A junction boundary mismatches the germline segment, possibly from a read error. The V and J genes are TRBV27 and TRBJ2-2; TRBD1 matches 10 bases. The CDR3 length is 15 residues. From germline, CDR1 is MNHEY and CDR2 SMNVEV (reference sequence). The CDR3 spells CASRRDRGITGGLFF. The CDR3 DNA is TGTGCCAGCAGGAGGGACAGGGGCATCACCGGGGGGCTGTTTTTT.

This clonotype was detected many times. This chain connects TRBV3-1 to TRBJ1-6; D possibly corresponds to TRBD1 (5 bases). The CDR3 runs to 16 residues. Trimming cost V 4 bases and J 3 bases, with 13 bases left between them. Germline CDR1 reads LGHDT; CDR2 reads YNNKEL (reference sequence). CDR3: CASSPGRGNYNSPLHF. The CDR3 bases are TGTGCCAGCAGCCCGGGGAGGGGCAACTATAATTCACCCCTCCACTTT.

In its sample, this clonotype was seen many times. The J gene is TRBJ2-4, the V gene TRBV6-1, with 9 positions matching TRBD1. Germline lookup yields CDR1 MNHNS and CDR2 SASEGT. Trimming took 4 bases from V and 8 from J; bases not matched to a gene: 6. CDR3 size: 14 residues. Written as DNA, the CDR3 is TGTGCCAGCAGTGGAGGGACAGGGTTGGACATTCAGTACTTC. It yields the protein CASSGGTGLDIQYF.